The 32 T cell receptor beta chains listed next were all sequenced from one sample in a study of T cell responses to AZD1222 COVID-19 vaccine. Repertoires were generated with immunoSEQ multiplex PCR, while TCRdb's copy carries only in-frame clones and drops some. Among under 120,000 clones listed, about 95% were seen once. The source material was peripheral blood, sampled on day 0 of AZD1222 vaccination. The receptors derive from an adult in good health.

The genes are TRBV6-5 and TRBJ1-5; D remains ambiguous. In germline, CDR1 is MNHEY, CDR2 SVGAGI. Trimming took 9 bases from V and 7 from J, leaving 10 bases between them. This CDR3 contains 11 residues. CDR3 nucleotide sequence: TGTGCCAGGCAAAGGAGGCAGCCCCAGCATTTT. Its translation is CARQRRQPQHF.

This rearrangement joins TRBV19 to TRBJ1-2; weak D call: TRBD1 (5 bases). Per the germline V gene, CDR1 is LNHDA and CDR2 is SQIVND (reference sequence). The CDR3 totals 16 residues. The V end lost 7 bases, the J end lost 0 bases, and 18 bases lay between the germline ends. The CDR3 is CASTPIDSYSNYGYTF. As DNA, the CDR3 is TGTGCCAGTACCCCAATAGACAGCTATTCTAACTATGGCTACACCTTC.

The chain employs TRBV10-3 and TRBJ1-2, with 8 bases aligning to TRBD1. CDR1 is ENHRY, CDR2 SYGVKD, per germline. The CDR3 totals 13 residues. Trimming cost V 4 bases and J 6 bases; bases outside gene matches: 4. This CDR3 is CAISGTGKNGYTF. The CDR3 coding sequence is TGTGCCATCAGTGGGACAGGGAAGAATGGCTACACCTTC.

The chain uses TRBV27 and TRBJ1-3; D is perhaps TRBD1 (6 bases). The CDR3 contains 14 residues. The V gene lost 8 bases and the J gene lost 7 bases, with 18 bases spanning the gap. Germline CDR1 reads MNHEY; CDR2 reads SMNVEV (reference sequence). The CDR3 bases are TGTGCCAGCTCCCCGGGACATTCACCTAACACCATATATTTT. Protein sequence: CASSPGHSPNTIYF.

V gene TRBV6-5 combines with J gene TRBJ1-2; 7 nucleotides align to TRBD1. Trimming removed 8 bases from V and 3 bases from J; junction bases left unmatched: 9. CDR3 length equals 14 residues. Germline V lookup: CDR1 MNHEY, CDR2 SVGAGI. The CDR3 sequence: CASAPQGGYYGYTF. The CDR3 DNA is TGTGCCAGCGCGCCCCAGGGGGGCTACTATGGCTACACCTTC.

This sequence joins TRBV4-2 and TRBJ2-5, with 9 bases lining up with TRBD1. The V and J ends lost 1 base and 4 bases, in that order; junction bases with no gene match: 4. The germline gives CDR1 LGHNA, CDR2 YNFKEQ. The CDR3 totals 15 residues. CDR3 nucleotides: TGTGCCAGCAGCCAAGGGGACAGGGATCGAGAGACCCAGTACTTC. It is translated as CASSQGDRDRETQYF.

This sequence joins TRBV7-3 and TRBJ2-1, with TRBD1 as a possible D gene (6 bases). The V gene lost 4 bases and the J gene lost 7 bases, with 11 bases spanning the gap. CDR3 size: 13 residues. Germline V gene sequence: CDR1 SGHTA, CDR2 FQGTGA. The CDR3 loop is CASSSFGQNEQFF. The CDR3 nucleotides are TGTGCCAGCAGCTCTTTCGGACAGAATGAGCAGTTCTTC.

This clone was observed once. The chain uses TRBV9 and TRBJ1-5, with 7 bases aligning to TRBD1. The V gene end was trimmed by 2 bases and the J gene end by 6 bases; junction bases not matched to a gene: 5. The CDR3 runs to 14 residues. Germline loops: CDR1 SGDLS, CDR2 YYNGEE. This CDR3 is CASSVTGVGQPQHF. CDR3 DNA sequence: TGTGCCAGCAGCGTTACAGGGGTCGGTCAGCCCCAGCATTTT.

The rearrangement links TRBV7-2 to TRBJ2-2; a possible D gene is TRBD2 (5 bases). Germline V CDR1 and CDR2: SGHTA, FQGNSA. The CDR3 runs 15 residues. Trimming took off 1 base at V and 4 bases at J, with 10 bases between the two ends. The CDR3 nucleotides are TGTGCCAGCAGCTTAGGTTCAGGACTCACCGGGGAGCTGTTTTTT. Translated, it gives CASSLGSGLTGELFF.

The CDR3 loop is CSVARLGNNEQFF. The CDR3, as DNA: TGCAGCGTTGCTAGACTAGGGAACAATGAGCAGTTCTTC. The rearrangement links TRBV29-1 to TRBJ2-1, with D possibly matching TRBD2 (6 bases). Trimming cost V 4 bases and J 5 bases, with 12 bases left between them. CDR3 size: 13 residues. CDR1 SQVTM and CDR2 ANQGSEA come from the germline V gene.

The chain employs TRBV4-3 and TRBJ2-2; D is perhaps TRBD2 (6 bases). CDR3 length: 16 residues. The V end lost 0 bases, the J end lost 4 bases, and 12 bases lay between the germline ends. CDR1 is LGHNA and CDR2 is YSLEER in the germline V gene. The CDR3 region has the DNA TGCGCCAGCAGCCAAGATCGCGGGATAATCACCGGGGAGCTGTTTTTT. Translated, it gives CASSQDRGIITGELFF.

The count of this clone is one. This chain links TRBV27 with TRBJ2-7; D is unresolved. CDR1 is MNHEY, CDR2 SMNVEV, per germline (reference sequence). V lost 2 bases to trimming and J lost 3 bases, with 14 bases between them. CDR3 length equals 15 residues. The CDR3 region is CASSLIGDTNYEQYF. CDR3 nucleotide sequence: TGTGCCAGCAGTTTAATAGGAGACACAAACTACGAGCAGTACTTC.

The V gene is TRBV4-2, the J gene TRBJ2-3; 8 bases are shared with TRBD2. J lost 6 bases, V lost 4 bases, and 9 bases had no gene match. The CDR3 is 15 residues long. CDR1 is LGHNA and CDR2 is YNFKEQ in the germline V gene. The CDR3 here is CASSRISGVADTQYF. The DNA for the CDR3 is TGTGCCAGCAGCCGAATTAGCGGGGTCGCGGATACGCAGTATTTT.

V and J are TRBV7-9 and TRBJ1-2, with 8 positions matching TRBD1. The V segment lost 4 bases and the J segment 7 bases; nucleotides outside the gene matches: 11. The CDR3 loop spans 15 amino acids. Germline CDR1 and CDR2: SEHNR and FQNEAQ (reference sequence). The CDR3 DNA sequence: TGTGCCAGCAGCTCGACCGATGGACAGGGAGGTGGCTACACCTTC. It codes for CASSSTDGQGGGYTF.

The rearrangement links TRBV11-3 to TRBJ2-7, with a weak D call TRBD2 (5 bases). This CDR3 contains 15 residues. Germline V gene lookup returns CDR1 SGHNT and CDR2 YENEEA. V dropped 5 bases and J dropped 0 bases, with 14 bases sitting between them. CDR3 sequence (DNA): TGTGCCAGCAGCCGAGACTACGGGATCTCCTACGAGCAGTACTTC. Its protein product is CASSRDYGISYEQYF.

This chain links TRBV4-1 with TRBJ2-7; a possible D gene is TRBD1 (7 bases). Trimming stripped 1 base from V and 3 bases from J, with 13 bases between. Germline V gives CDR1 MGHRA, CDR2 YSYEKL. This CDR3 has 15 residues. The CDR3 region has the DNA TGCGCCAGCAGCCAAGGGAGGGGGCAATACTACGAGCAGTACTTC. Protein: CASSQGRGQYYEQYF.

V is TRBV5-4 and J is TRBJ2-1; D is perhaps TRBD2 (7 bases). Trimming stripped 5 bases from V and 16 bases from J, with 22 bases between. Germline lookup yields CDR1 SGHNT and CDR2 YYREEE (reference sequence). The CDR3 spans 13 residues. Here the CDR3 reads CASSFWGGAERFF. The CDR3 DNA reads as TGTGCCAGCAGTTTTTGGGGGGGGGCGGAAAGATTCTTC.

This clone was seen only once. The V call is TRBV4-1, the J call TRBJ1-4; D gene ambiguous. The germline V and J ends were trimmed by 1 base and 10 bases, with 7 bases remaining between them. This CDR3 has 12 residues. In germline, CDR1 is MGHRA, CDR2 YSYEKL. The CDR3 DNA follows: TGCGCCAGCAGCCAAGCTTTTGGAAAACTGTTTTTT. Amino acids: CASSQAFGKLFF.

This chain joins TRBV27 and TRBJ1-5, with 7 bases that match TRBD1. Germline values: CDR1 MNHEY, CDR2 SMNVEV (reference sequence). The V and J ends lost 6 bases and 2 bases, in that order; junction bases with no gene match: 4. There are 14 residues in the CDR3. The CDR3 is CASRLTGGNQPQHF. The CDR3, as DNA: TGTGCCAGCAGATTAACAGGGGGCAATCAGCCCCAGCATTTT.

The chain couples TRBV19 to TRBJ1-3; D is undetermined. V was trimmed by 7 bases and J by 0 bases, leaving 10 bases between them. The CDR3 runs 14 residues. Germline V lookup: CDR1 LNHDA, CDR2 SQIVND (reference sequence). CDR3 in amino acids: CASTPWGSGNTIYF. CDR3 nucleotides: TGTGCCAGTACCCCTTGGGGCTCTGGAAACACCATATATTTT.

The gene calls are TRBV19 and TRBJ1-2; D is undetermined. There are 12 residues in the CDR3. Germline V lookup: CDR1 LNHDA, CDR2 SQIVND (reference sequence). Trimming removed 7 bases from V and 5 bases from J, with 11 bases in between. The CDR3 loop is CASKEGGYGYTF. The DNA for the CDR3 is TGTGCCAGTAAAGAGGGTGGATATGGCTACACCTTC.

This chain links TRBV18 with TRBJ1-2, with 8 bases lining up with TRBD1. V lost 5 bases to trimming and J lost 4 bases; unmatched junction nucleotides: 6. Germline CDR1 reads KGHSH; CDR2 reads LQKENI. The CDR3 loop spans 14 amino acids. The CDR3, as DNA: TGTGCCAGCTCATCGGACAGGGTTGGCTATGGCTACACCTTC. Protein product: CASSSDRVGYGYTF.

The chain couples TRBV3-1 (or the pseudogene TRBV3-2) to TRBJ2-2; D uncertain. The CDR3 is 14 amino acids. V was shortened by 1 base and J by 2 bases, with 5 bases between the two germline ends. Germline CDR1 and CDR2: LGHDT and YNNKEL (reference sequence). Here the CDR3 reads CASSQGSNTGELFF. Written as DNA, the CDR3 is TGTGCCAGCAGCCAAGGGTCAAACACCGGGGAGCTGTTTTTT.

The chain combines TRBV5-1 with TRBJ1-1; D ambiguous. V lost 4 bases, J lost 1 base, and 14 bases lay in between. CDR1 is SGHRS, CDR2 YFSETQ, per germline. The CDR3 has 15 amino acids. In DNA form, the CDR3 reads TGCGCCAGCAGCCCTCGGGAGGGTGGGAACACTGAAGCTTTCTTT. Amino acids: CASSPREGGNTEAFF.

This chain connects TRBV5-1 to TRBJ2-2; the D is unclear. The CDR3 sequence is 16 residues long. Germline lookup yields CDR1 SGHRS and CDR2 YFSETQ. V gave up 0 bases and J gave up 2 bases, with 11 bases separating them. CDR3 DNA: TGCGCCAGCAGCTTGGGGAGTAGCCGTAACACCGGGGAGCTGTTTTTT. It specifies CASSLGSSRNTGELFF.

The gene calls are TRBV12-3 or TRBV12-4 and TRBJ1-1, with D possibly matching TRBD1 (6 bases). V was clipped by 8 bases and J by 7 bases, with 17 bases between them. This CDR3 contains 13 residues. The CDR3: CASGRWGGNEAFF. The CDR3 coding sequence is TGTGCCAGCGGACGATGGGGGGGCAATGAAGCTTTCTTT.

CDR3 sequence (DNA): TGTGCCAGCAGCCCTCTAGTGGGCGGGGGACAGGGGGCCAACGTCCTGACTTTC. This encodes CASSPLVGGGQGANVLTF. The rearrangement links TRBV5-6 to TRBJ2-6, with D possibly called TRBD1 or TRBD2 (7 bases each). CDR1 and CDR2 (germline): SGHDT, YYEEEE. This CDR3 contains 18 residues. V lost 4 bases, J lost 4 bases, and 21 bases lay in between.

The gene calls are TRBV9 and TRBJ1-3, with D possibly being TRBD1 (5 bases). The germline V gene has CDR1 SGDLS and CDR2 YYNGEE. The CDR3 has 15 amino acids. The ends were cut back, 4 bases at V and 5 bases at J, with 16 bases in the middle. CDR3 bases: TGTGCCAGCAGCCCTTTGACAGTCGAGAGAAACACCATATATTTT. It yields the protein CASSPLTVERNTIYF.

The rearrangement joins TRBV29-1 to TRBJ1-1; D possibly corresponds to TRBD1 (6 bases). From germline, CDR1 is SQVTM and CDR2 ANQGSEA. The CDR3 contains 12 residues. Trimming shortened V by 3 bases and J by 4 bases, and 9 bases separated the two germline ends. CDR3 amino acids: CSVDGGGTEAFF. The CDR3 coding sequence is TGCAGCGTTGATGGAGGGGGCACTGAAGCTTTCTTT.

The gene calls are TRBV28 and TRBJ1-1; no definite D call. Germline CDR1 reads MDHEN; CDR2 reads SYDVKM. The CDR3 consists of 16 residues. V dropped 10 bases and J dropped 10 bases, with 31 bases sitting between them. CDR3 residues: CATITPIGQQELGAFF. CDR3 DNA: TGTGCCACCATCACCCCTATTGGTCAACAAGAACTAGGAGCTTTCTTT.

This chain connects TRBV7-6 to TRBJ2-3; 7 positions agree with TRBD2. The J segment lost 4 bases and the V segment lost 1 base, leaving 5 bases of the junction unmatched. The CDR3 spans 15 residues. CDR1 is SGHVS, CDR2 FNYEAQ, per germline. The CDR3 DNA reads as TGTGCCAGCAGCTTAGAGGCCAGCGGGGCAGATACGCAGTATTTT. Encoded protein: CASSLEASGADTQYF.

Here the CDR3 DNA reads TGTGCCAGCAGCCAATGGATCCTCAGTGAAGCTTTCTTT. Amino acids: CASSQWILSEAFF. The gene calls are TRBV14 and TRBJ1-1; D uncertain. V lost 2 bases to trimming and J lost 7 bases, with 11 bases between them. This CDR3 has 13 residues. Germline V gene data show CDR1 as SGHDN and CDR2 as FVKESK.